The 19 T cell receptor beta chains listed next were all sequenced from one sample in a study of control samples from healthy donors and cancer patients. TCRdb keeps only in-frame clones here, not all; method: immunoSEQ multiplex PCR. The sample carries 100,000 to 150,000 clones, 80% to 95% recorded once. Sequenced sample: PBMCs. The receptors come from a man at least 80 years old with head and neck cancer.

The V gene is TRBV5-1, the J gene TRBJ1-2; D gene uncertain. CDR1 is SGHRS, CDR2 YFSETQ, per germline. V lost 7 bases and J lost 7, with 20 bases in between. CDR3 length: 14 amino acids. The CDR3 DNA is TGCGCCAGCTCCCCCCGGCGGATATCGGGTGGCTACACCTTC. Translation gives CASSPRRISGGYTF.

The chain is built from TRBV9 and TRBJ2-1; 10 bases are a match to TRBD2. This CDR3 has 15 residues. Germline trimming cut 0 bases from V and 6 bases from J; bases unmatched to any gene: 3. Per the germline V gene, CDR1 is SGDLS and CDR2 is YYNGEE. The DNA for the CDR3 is TGTGCCAGCAGCGTAGCTAGCGGGGGACTCAATGAGCAGTTCTTC. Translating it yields CASSVASGGLNEQFF.

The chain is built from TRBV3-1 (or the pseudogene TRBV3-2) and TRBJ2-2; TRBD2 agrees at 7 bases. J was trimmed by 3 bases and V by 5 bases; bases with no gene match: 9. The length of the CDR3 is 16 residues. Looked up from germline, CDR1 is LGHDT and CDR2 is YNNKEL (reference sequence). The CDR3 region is CASSSRLAGYTGELFF. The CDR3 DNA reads TGTGCCAGCAGCTCCAGACTAGCCGGGTACACCGGGGAGCTGTTTTTT.

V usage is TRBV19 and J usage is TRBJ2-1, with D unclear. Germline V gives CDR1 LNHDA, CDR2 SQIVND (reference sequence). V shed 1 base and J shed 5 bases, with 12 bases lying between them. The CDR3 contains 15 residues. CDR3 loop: CASSIGRILNNEQFF. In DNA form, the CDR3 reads TGTGCCAGTAGTATAGGGCGAATCCTCAACAATGAGCAGTTCTTC.

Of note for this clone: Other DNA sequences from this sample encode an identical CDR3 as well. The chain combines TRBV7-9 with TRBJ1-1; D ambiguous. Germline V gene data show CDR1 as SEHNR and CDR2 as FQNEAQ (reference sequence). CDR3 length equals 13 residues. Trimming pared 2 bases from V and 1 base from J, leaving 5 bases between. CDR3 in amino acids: CASSLQPNTEAFF. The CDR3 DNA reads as TGTGCCAGCAGCTTACAGCCGAACACTGAAGCTTTCTTT.

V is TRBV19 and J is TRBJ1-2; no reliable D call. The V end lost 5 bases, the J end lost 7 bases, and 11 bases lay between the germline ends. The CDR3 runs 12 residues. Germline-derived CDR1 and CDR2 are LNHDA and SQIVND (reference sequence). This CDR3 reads CASSFAEFGYTF. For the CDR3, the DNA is TGTGCCAGTAGTTTCGCCGAATTTGGCTACACCTTC.

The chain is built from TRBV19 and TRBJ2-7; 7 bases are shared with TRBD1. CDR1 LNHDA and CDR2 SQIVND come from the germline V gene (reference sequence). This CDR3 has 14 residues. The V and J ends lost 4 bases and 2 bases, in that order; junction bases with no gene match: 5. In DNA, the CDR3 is TGTGCCAGTAGTACCGGGACAGCTACCTACGAGCAGTACTTC. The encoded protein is CASSTGTATYEQYF.

CDR3 sequence reads: CASSRRQGNDEQYF. The CDR3 DNA reads as TGTGCCAGCAGCAGGAGACAGGGGAACGACGAGCAGTACTTC. The genes are TRBV5-8 and TRBJ2-7; 8 bases align to TRBD1. This CDR3 is 14 amino acids long. The V segment lost 4 bases and the J segment 5 bases; nucleotides outside the gene matches: 8. Germline-derived CDR1 and CDR2 are SGHTS and YDEGEE.

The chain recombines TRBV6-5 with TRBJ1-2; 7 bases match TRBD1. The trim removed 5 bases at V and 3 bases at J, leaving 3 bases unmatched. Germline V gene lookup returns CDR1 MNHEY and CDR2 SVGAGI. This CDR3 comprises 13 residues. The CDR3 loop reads CASSIRGDYGYTF. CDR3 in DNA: TGTGCCAGCAGTATCAGGGGGGACTATGGCTACACCTTC.

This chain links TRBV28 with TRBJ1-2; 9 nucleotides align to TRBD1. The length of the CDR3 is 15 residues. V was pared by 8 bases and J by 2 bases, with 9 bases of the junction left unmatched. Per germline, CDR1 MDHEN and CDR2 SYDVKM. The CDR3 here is CASRDREGPNYGYTF. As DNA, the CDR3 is TGTGCCAGCCGGGACAGGGAAGGACCCAACTATGGCTACACCTTC.

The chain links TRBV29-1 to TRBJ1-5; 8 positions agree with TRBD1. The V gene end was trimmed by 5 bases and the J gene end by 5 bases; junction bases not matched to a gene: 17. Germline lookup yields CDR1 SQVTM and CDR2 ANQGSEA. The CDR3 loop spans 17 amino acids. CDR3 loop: CSVPPGTGTGPDQPQHF. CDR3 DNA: TGCAGCGTTCCCCCCGGGACAGGAACAGGTCCTGATCAGCCCCAGCATTTT.

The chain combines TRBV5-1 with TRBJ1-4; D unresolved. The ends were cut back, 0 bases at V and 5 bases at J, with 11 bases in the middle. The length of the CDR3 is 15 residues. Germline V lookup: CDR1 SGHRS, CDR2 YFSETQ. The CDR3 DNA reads TGCGCCAGCAGCTTGGGGGCAGCCCAGAATGAAAAACTGTTTTTT. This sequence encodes CASSLGAAQNEKLFF.

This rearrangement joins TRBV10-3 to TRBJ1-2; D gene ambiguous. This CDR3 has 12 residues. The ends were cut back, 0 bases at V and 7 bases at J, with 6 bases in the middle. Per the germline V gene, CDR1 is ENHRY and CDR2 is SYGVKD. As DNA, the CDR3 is TGTGCCATCAGTGAGTCAGGGTTTGGCTACACCTTC. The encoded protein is CAISESGFGYTF.

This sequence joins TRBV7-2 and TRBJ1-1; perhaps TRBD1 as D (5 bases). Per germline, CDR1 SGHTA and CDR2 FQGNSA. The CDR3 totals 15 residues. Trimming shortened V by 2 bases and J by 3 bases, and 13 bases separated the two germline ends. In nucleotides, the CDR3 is TGTGCCAGCAGCTTACTGATGGGGGGGGACACTGAAGCTTTCTTT. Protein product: CASSLLMGGDTEAFF.

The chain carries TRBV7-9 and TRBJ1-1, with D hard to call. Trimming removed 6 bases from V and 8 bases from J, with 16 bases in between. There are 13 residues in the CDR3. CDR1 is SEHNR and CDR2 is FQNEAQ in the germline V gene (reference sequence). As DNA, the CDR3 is TGTGCCAGCAGTCCCCAGATCCAAAGCGAAGCTTTCTTT. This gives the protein CASSPQIQSEAFF.

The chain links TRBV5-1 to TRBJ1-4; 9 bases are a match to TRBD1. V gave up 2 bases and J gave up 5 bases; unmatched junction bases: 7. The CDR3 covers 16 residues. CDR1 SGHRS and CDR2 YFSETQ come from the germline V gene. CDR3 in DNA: TGCGCCAGCAGCTTCTCCGTGGACAGGGGCAATGAAAAACTGTTTTTT. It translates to CASSFSVDRGNEKLFF.

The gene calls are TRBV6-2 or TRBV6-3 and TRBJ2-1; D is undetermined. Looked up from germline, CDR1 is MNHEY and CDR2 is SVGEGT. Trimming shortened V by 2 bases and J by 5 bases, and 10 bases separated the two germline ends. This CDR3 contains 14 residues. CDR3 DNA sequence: TGTGCCAGCAGTTACGGGGTAGTTAACAATGAGCAGTTCTTC. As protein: CASSYGVVNNEQFF.

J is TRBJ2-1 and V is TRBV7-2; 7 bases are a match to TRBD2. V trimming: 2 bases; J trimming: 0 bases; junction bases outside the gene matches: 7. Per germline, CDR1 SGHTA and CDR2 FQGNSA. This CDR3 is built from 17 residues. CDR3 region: CASSLFPAGSSYNEQFF. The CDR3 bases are TGTGCCAGCAGCTTATTCCCAGCGGGGAGCTCCTACAATGAGCAGTTCTTC.

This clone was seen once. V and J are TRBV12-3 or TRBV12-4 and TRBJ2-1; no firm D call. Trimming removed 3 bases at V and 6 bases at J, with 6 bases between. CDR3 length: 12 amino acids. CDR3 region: CASSFRPNEQFF. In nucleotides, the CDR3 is TGTGCCAGCAGTTTCAGACCCAATGAGCAGTTCTTC.